The entry below describes one T cell receptor beta chain. Its specificity is not known. The sample's time point: newly diagnosed GD, antithyroid drugs for less than 3 months. PBMC RNA was the source of the TCR library. Patients of an endocrinology department in Xi'an, China, were included. With iRepertoire HTBI primers and Arm-PCR of CDR3 regions, TCR beta libraries were built. TCRdb redid the calling of the multiplex PCR reads with MiXCR, one entry per CDR3 protein. Counted here are 400,000 to 650,000 distinct CDR3 sequences, roughly 16% occurring once; the ten biggest clones make up about 25%. This sample was included in a study of regulatory T cells in long-lasting Graves disease. The study's findings and limits: Newly diagnosed patients shared 950 to 1,000 public clonotypes; persistent patients shared 2,500 to 3,000.

The sample was also reused in another study, on T cells in Graves' hyperthyroidism and ophthalmopathy. From that report: Uncontrolled infection, other autoimmune disease, pregnancy or lactation disqualified patients from enrolment. Ophthalmopathy was told apart from stable hyperthyroidism by a 13 V-J model.

The source was peripheral blood mononuclear cells (PBMCs), collected at new diagnosis, from a patient treated with antithyroid drugs. The TCR originated in a woman in her forties or fifties with Graves disease.

The CDR3: CASSLGQGTSYGYTF. CDR3 DNA sequence: TGTGCCAGCAGCTTGGGACAGGGGACTAGCTATGGCTACACCTTC. V usage is TRBV7-6 and J usage is TRBJ1-2, with 10 bases fitting TRBD1. V gave up 3 bases and J gave up 4 bases; unmatched junction bases: 5. CDR3 length: 15 residues. Germline V gives CDR1 SGHVS, CDR2 FNYEAQ.